This TCR beta chain is from a study of cytomegalovirus exposure and HLA in healthy donors. Study at large: Counted in an early data release were roughly 87 million unique TCRs from HLA-typed donors.

Comments on this clone: The target antigen is unknown.

Study conclusions and caveats: The study had only CMV serostatus as immune exposure information.

With 60 Vbeta and 13 Jbeta primers, the PCR was carried out. Original handling: Later analysis identified tens of millions of unique TCR beta chains, about 10 million shared. Here immunoSEQ multiplex PCR was the method, and the copy in TCRdb shows in-frame clones only, minus some. V, J and clone size are those of that table, while D and trimming were read from the DNA. The table lists around 230,000 clones, about four fifths of them singletons, with about 6.4% in the top ten. The sample consisted of PBMCs. The origin of this receptor is a middle-aged man in good health and CMV-seropositive.

Written as DNA, the CDR3 is TGTGCCAGTAGTAAGGATCTGCGGGGGCGGGAGACCCAGTACTTC. Protein sequence: CASSKDLRGRETQYF. The chain couples TRBV19 to TRBJ2-5; TRBD2 might be the D (7 bases). Germline-derived CDR1 and CDR2 are LNHDA and SQIVND (reference sequence). The CDR3 has 15 residues. Trimming removed 4 bases from V and 5 bases from J, with 17 bases in between.